This record covers a single T cell receptor beta chain. Some clones are missing from TCRdb's copy, which holds only in-frame ones; the method was immunoSEQ multiplex PCR. The table includes some 100,000 clones, 85% to 95% detected once. The CDR3 totals 18 residues. Trimming took 0 bases from V and 6 from J; bases not matched to a gene: 15. CDR1 and CDR2 (germline): SEHNR, FQNEAQ (reference sequence). These data originate in a study of T cell changes during pregnancy in multiple sclerosis. This receptor was identified in a female donor with multiple sclerosis, enrolled in a pregnancy study. The V and J genes are TRBV7-9 and TRBJ2-5, with 8 bases identical to TRBD1. The sequencing used peripheral blood, collected before pregnancy. CDR3 DNA sequence: TGTGCCAGCAGCTTAGCGCAATGGCAGGGGGCCGGGAAAAAGACCCAGTACTTC. Translated, it gives CASSLAQWQGAGKKTQYF.